These 11 T cell receptor beta chains were sequenced from one sample in a study of blood T cells in healthy people across ages. A second PCR of about 7 to 12 cycles used a sample-barcoded 5' primer and a J-beta primer mix. TCRdb re-called the 5' RACE reads with MiXCR, one entry per CDR3 protein. The sample lists over a million distinct CDR3 sequences; under 30% were seen once. These data were also reused for a study on T cells of mothers and their children.

Sequencing was performed on blood. These receptors all come from a girl aged 2-10 years in good health.

This chain connects TRBV29-1 to TRBJ2-3; D is unclear. This CDR3 spans 13 amino acids. Germline V lookup: CDR1 SQVTM, CDR2 ANQGSEA. Trimming removed 6 bases at V and 6 bases at J, with 16 bases between. CDR3 coding DNA: TGCAGCGTCCCAAAGCCAGGATTTGATACGCAGTATTTT. Protein: CSVPKPGFDTQYF.

This chain joins TRBV25-1 and TRBJ1-1; D is possibly TRBD1 (6 bases). V was cut by 3 bases and J by 4 bases, with 15 bases left in between. The germline gives CDR1 MGHDK, CDR2 SYGVNS. CDR3 size: 15 residues. CDR3: CASSEVGRGGTEAFF. Written as DNA, the CDR3 is TGTGCCAGCAGTGAGGTTGGGAGGGGGGGCACTGAAGCTTTCTTT.

As for this clonotype: A read error may produce the germline difference seen at one junction end. The J gene is TRBJ2-6, the V gene TRBV18, with a weak D call TRBD1 (5 bases). The CDR3 totals 16 residues. The germline gives CDR1 KGHSH, CDR2 LQKENI. The CDR3 loop is CASSPTVVSGANLLTF. CDR3 bases: TGTGCCAGCTCACCGACAGTGGTCTCTGGGGCCAACCTCCTGACTTTC.

This clonotype was found a few times. Its ends do not fully match the called genes, so a read error is possible. The chain is built from TRBV7-2 and TRBJ2-5; D gene ambiguous. CDR1 is SGHTA, CDR2 FQGNSA, per germline. The CDR3 is made up of 15 amino acids. CDR3 nucleotide sequence: TGTGCCAGCAGCTTAGTTTCGGGTTTTCGAGAGACCCAGCACTTC. Amino acids: CASSLVSGFRETQHF.

The chain employs TRBV7-2 and TRBJ2-7; a weak D match, TRBD1 (6 bases). The CDR3 spans 14 residues. Germline CDR1 reads SGHTA; CDR2 reads FQGNSA. The V end lost 1 base, the J end lost 6 bases, and 13 bases lay between the germline ends. The CDR3 nucleotides are TGTGCCAGCAGCTTAGGGACACAGGGAACCGAGCAGTACTTC. Residues: CASSLGTQGTEQYF.

This clonotype was seen a handful of times. This chain links TRBV28 with TRBJ2-4; D may match TRBD1 or TRBD2 (5 bases each). The V gene lost 5 bases and the J gene lost 8 bases, with 16 bases spanning the gap. CDR3 length equals 14 residues. In germline, CDR1 is MDHEN, CDR2 SYDVKM. In DNA form, the CDR3 reads TGTGCCAGCAGTCCCTCCGAACTGGGGGACATTCAGTACTTC. Its protein product is CASSPSELGDIQYF.

This rearrangement joins TRBV29-1 to TRBJ2-4, with D perhaps matching TRBD1 or TRBD2 (5 bases each). This CDR3 contains 17 residues. The V gene lost 7 bases and the J gene lost 0 bases, with 22 bases spanning the gap. CDR1 is SQVTM and CDR2 is ANQGSEA in the germline V gene. Written as DNA, the CDR3 is TGCAGCGCCCTTCACTGGGACCGCCGATTAGCCAAAAACATTCAGTACTTC. Its protein is CSALHWDRRLAKNIQYF.

In this sample, this clonotype turned up a few times. This chain joins TRBV29-1 and TRBJ2-5, with D perhaps TRBD2 (5 bases). The tail of the sequence fits TRBJ2-7 better, so the J call may be wrong. The CDR3 contains 13 residues. Germline-derived CDR1 and CDR2 are SQVTM and ANQGSEA. CDR3 DNA: TGCAGCGTGAAAACGGTCGGAGGCTACGAGCAGTACTTC. Its protein product is CSVKTVGGYEQYF.

This clonotype has more than one count but fewer than ten. V and J are TRBV4-3 and TRBJ2-7, with D tentatively TRBD1 or TRBD2 (5 bases each). CDR1 and CDR2 from the germline V gene are LGHNA and YSLEER. This CDR3 comprises 14 residues. V was pared by 3 bases and J by 0 bases, with 9 bases between. CDR3 sequence (DNA): TGCGCCAGCAGCCACCCCGGGACCTCCTACGAGCAGTACTTC. Translation: CASSHPGTSYEQYF.

This chain connects TRBV20-1 to TRBJ2-5, with D unresolved. Per the germline V gene, CDR1 is DFQATT and CDR2 is SNEGSKA (reference sequence). Trimming cost V 6 bases and J 5 bases, with 10 bases left between them. This CDR3 has 11 amino acids. The CDR3 sequence: CSAEKVETQYF. The CDR3 bases are TGCAGTGCCGAAAAGGTTGAGACCCAGTACTTC.

This clonotype has only a few counts. This chain joins TRBV12-3 or TRBV12-4 and TRBJ1-1; no firm D call. Deletions cut 7 bases from V and 0 bases from J, with 12 bases between. The CDR3 totals 14 residues. CDR3 in DNA: TGTGCCAGCAATTCCGAGGCCCTGAACACTGAAGCTTTCTTT. Protein sequence: CASNSEALNTEAFF.